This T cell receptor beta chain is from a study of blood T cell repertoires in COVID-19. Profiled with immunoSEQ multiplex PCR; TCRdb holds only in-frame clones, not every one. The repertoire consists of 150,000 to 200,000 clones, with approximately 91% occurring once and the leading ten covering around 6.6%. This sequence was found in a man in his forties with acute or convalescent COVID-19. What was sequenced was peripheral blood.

CDR3 bases: TGTGCCAGCAGCTCTGGAGGGGACCGAGGGTTAAGCGGGGAGCTGTTTTTT. Its translation: CASSSGGDRGLSGELFF. J is TRBJ2-2 and V is TRBV5-4; perhaps TRBD2 as D (6 bases). The CDR3 consists of 17 residues. V lost 3 bases, J lost 7 bases, and 22 bases lay in between. The germline V gene has CDR1 SGHNT and CDR2 YYREEE (reference sequence).